This T cell receptor beta chain was identified during a study of beta chain features in type 1 diabetes (dated by TCRdb to the late 2010s). In the study overall: Mean age, gender distribution, total cell number and subset yield were not different between patients and healthy donors. A total of about 99,000,000 sorted cells were examined across all samples, and RNA yield correlated strongly with the number of cells per subset. Regulatory and stem cell-like memory subsets were obtained from only 8 patients and roughly 8 healthy donors, while naive and central memory subsets were obtained from all 28 donors. The study compared TCRB repertoires of sorted circulating CD4+ T cell subsets between recently diagnosed type 1 diabetes patients and matched healthy donors.

Comments on this clone: Its antigen is unknown. Per-base quality was not reported, and no clone a single base away is much larger than it.

A single peripheral blood draw of approximately 120 mL on average was collected from each donor into heparinised tubes. Using a panel that included CD45RO, CCR7, CD25, CD127, CD95 and CD27, naive, central memory, regulatory and stem cell-like memory CD4+ T cells were sorted on a BD FACSAria II. Purity was above 95% for every sorted population. PBMCs were isolated right away by Lymphoprep density gradient centrifugation and were stained directly, without culture. Samples were stained and sorted in pairs, with one healthy donor and one patient per experiment, so that batch effects were minimized. The entire isolated RNA was reverse transcribed using the High Capacity cDNA Reverse Transcription Kit, and thus expressed TCRB transcripts were sequenced. Deep immunoSEQ sequencing was applied to naive, central memory and regulatory T cell samples, giving an average of about 3.6 million total reads per sample. Sorted cells were lysed in RLT buffer, and RNA was extracted using DNase-treated RNeasy Micro or Mini kits according to cell number. To prevent cross-contamination, every cell subset was processed on its own, while patient and healthy donor samples were processed together. TCRB sequences were amplified from cDNA with the immunoSEQ multiplex PCR, producing 87-bp fragments spanning the CDR3 region. Amplicons were sequenced on the Illumina HiSeq platform. For the original study's pipeline: Synthetic template baselines were used to correct PCR bias computationally, reads within Hamming distance 2 were collapsed, and singletons that could not be merged were discarded. Reads were aligned against IMGT to assign V, D and J genes, CDR3 length and insertions or deletions at six rearrangement sites. Within each subset, clonotype counts were normalized to sorted cell number, and only after that were true diversity and Gini coefficients computed with the tcR R package. The overlap coefficient, calculated on TCRB nucleotide sequences, was used to measure repertoire sharing. Out-of-frame TCRB sequences from naive cells were analyzed to stand in for the pre-selection repertoire. TCRdb stores this immuneACCESS table with in-frame sequences only. Part of the clones is absent; in the studies checked, under half of the shortfall reflects unresolved V genes, and no reason is known for the rest. The V and J calls and clone size were taken over from that table, and D and trimming were inferred from the DNA. The table for this sample lists 850,000 to 900,000 clones; under 20% of them were counted only once. Roughly 0.025% of the sample is taken by the ten largest.

General conclusions and limits of the study: Type 1 diabetes patients showed a moderate but significant shortening of TCRB CDR3 length in all four CD4+ subsets. Because the HLA sub-analyses included only small numbers of individuals, any influence of HLA type on TCRB rearrangement was left unresolved. Naive, central memory and regulatory TCRB repertoires appeared to be more similar among patients than among healthy donors. Sequencing cDNA rather than genomic DNA could over-represent highly expressing activated cells, although activation and CD3 levels did not differ between groups. At VDJ recombination sites, patients with type 1 diabetes made fewer insertions and deleted more nucleotides, a pattern implying thymic rearrangement abnormalities. PCR may preferentially amplify shorter templates, but because patient and control samples were amplified and corrected together, any resulting skew would affect both groups equally.

This TCR derives from a woman younger than 30 in good health. The sequencing input was naive CD4+ T cells from blood. In the paper's terms, the cell subset or site label means: true naive CD4+ T cells.

In nucleotide form, the sequence is TGTGCCAGTAGTACCCTCGGACCCACGGAGCAGTTCTTC. It translates as CASSTLGPTEQFF. The receptor chain draws on TRBV19 and TRBJ2-1; there is no confident call for the D gene. Taken from the germline V gene (reference sequence), the CDR1 and CDR2 loops are LNHDA and SQIVND. Relative to germline, V is 4 bases shorter and J is 10 bases shorter, with 14 bases between their ends. Spanning cysteine to phenylalanine, the CDR3 consists of 13 amino acids. Just the 39-base CDR3 DNA is kept, in frame starting at base 1.